The 13 T cell receptor beta chains below come from one sample, sequenced in a study of spatial heterogeneity in lung cancer. Stated time point: sample taken at primary tumor resection. TCRdb processed the 5' RACE reads anew with MiXCR; each CDR3 protein has one entry. The sample has around 63,000 distinct CDR3 sequences, roughly 5.9% seen once. The material was PBMCs, obtained at surgery. Receptors were obtained from a female donor with early-stage non-small cell lung cancer.

This clonotype was seen at least ten times. The V call is TRBV27, the J call TRBJ1-5; D ambiguous. The germline CDR1 and CDR2 sequences are MNHEY and SMNVEV (reference sequence). The CDR3 is made up of 11 amino acids. V shed 10 bases and J shed 5 bases, with 9 bases lying between them. CDR3 nucleotides: TGTGCCACGCCCTGGGATCAGCCCCAGCATTTT. Translation gives CATPWDQPQHF.

This clonotype was counted ten times or more. The chain recombines TRBV2 with TRBJ1-5, with TRBD1 identical over 7 bases. With 4 bases clipped from V and 4 bases from J, the junction kept 4 bases outside the gene matches. From germline, CDR1 is SNHLY and CDR2 FYNNEI. The CDR3 totals 14 residues. The CDR3 reads CASSVRDSNQPQHF. Written as DNA, the CDR3 is TGTGCCAGCAGTGTCCGGGACAGTAATCAGCCCCAGCATTTT.

This clonotype was counted many times. The V call is TRBV5-1, the J call TRBJ2-1; D is unresolved. The ends were cut back, 4 bases at V and 10 bases at J, with 12 bases in the middle. Germline V gene lookup returns CDR1 SGHRS and CDR2 YFSETQ. The CDR3 is 12 amino acids. The CDR3 region is CASSPLDDEQFF. The CDR3 DNA is TGCGCCAGCAGCCCCCTTGACGACGAGCAGTTCTTC.

This chain connects TRBV27 to TRBJ2-4; D is perhaps TRBD1 (6 bases). V was pared by 5 bases and J by 9 bases, with 14 bases between. CDR1 and CDR2 (germline): MNHEY, SMNVEV (reference sequence). This CDR3 contains 13 residues. CDR3 region: CASSPHRVSIQYF. The DNA of the CDR3 is TGTGCCAGCAGTCCGCACAGGGTGAGCATTCAGTACTTC.

There are many counts of this clonotype. CDR3 in amino acids: CASSQDLIWQVNEQFF. CDR3 DNA: TGTGCCAGCAGCCAAGATCTGATCTGGCAGGTCAATGAGCAGTTCTTC. V usage is TRBV14 and J usage is TRBJ2-1; D is ambiguous. The CDR3 has 16 residues. Trimming left V 0 bases short and J 6 bases short, with 15 bases between. Germline values: CDR1 SGHDN, CDR2 FVKESK. The full variable domain, its missing parts supplied by reference TRBV14 and TRBJ2-1, is EAGVTQFPSHSVIEKGQTVTLRCDPISGHDNLYWYRRVMGKEIKFLLHFVKESKQDESGMPNNRFLAERTGGTYSTLKVQPAELEDSGVYFCASSQDLIWQVNEQFFGPGTRLTVL.

The chain recombines TRBV14 with TRBJ2-7; D is unresolved. CDR3 size: 15 residues. CDR1 is SGHDN, CDR2 FVKESK, per germline. Trimming pared 4 bases from V and 1 base from J, leaving 14 bases between. CDR3 sequence: CASSRTVASSYEQYF. The CDR3 nucleotides are TGTGCCAGCAGCCGGACGGTGGCGTCATCCTACGAGCAGTACTTC.

Ten or more counts support this clonotype. The junction departs from the called germline gene at one end, perhaps through a read error. The rearrangement joins TRBV2 to TRBJ1-5; 7 nucleotides match TRBD1. This CDR3 region has 14 residues. Germline CDR1 SNHLY, CDR2 FYNNEI. The DNA of the CDR3 is TGTGCCAGCGGTGACAGGGTTGGCAATCAGCCCCAGCATTTT. Amino acid sequence: CASGDRVGNQPQHF.

Comment on this clonotype: A much larger clone is a single base away; this may be a read error. This chain's CDR3 is CASSLRQGSTYEQYF. The CDR3, as DNA: TGTGCCAGCAGCTTGCGACAGGGGAGTACCTACGAGCAGTACTTC. The V gene is TRBV9, the J gene TRBJ2-7; the match to TRBD1 covers 8 bases. The CDR3 covers 15 residues. Germline-derived CDR1 and CDR2 are SGDLS and YYNGEE. V lost 4 bases and J lost 2; bases outside the gene matches: 8.

V usage is TRBV6-5 and J usage is TRBJ2-1; 12 bases are shared with TRBD1. CDR3 size: 16 residues. The V gene's germline CDR1 is MNHEY and CDR2 SVGAGI. The V gene end was trimmed by 5 bases and the J gene end by 6 bases; junction bases not matched to a gene: 8. The CDR3 protein is CASSPRDRGPGNEQFF. CDR3 nucleotides: TGTGCCAGCAGTCCACGGGACAGGGGGCCCGGCAATGAGCAGTTCTTC.

At least ten counts were recorded for this clonotype. The V and J genes are TRBV5-1 and TRBJ2-1, with D perhaps being TRBD1 or TRBD2 (6 bases each). V lost 4 bases to trimming and J lost 7 bases, with 24 bases between them. Germline V gene sequence: CDR1 SGHRS, CDR2 YFSETQ. The CDR3 has 17 residues. In DNA, the CDR3 is TGCGCCAGCAGCCCCCAGGGAGGACAGTGGCCGTGGAATGAGCAGTTCTTC. It is translated as CASSPQGGQWPWNEQFF.

This clonotype was recorded many times. The CDR3 loop is CASSPLGWDEQFF. The CDR3 coding sequence is TGTGCCAGCAGTCCGTTGGGCTGGGATGAGCAGTTCTTC. The chain links TRBV6-5 to TRBJ2-1; D unclear. The CDR3 is 13 amino acids. Trimming took off 5 bases at V and 8 bases at J, with 13 bases between the two ends. Germline values: CDR1 MNHEY, CDR2 SVGAGI.

This clonotype was observed at least ten times. The V gene is TRBV20-1, the J gene TRBJ2-6; no firm D call. Trimming stripped 6 bases from V and 1 base from J, with 7 bases between. The CDR3 totals 13 residues. Germline V gene lookup returns CDR1 DFQATT and CDR2 SNEGSKA (reference sequence). CDR3 in amino acids: CSADHSGANVLTF. In nucleotides, the CDR3 is TGCAGTGCCGATCATTCTGGGGCCAACGTCCTGACTTTC.

Many counts were recorded for this clonotype. The chain recombines TRBV6-1 with TRBJ2-2, with D perhaps given as TRBD1 or TRBD2 (6 bases each). CDR1 and CDR2 from the germline V gene are MNHNS and SASEGT. The CDR3 spans 11 residues. V gave up 8 bases and J gave up 7 bases, with 8 bases separating them. The CDR3 region is CASEGGGELFF. As DNA, the CDR3 is TGTGCCAGCGAGGGGGGCGGGGAGCTGTTTTTT.